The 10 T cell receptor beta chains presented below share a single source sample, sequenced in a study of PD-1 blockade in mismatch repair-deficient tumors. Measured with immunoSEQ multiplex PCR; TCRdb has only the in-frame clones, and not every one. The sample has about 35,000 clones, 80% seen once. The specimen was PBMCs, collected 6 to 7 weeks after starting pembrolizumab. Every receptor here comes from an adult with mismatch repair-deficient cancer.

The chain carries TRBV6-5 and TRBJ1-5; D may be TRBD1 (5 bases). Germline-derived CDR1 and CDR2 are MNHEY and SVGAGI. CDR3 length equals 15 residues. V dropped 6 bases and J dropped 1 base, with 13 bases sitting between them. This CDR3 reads CASSQDRTSNQPQHF. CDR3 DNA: TGTGCCAGCAGCCAAGACAGAACCAGCAATCAGCCCCAGCATTTT.

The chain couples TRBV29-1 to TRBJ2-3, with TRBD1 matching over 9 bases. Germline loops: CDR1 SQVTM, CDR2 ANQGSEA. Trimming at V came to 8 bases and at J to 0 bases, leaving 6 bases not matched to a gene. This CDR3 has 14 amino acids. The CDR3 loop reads CSSSTGGSTDTQYF. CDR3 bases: TGCAGCTCCTCGACAGGGGGTAGCACAGATACGCAGTATTTT.

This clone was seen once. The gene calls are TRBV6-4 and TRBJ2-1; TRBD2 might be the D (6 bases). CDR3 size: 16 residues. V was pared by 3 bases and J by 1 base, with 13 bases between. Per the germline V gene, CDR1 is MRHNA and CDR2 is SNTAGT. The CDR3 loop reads CASSELASGSYNEQFF. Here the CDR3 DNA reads TGTGCCAGCAGTGAATTGGCAAGCGGGTCCTACAATGAGCAGTTCTTC.

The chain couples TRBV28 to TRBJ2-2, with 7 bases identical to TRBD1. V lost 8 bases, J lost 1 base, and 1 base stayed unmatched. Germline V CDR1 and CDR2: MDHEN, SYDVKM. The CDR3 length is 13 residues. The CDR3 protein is CASWTGNTGELFF. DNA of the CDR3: TGTGCCAGCTGGACAGGGAACACCGGGGAGCTGTTTTTT.

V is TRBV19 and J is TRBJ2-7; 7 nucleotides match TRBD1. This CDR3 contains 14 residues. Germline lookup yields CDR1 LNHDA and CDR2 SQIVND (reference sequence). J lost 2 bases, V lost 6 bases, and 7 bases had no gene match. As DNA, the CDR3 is TGTGCCAGTAGCCCAAGACAGGGTACCTACGAGCAGTACTTC. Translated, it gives CASSPRQGTYEQYF.

The CDR3: CASSGRTGMYGYTF. In DNA, the CDR3 is TGTGCCAGCAGCGGGAGGACAGGGATGTACGGCTACACCTTC. The chain employs TRBV9 and TRBJ1-2; 8 bases agree with TRBD1. From germline, CDR1 is SGDLS and CDR2 YYNGEE. V trimming: 3 bases; J trimming: 8 bases; junction bases outside the gene matches: 9. This CDR3 region has 14 residues. The full variable domain, its missing parts supplied by reference TRBV9 and TRBJ1-2, is DSGVTQTPKHLITATGQRVTLRCSPRSGDLSVYWYQQSLDQGLQFLIQYYNGEERAKGNILERFSAQQFPDLHSELNLSSLELGDSALYFCASSGRTGMYGYTFGSGTRLTVV.

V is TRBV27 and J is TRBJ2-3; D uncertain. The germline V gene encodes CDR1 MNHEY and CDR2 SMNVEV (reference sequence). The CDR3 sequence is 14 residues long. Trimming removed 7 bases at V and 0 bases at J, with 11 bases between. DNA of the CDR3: TGTGCCAGCAAAGGAGCGCCTAGCACAGATACGCAGTATTTT. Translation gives CASKGAPSTDTQYF.

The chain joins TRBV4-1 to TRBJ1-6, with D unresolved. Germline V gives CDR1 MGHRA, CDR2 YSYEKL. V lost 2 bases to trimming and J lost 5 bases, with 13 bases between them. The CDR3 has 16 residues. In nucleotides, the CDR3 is TGCGCCAGCAGCCAACCTACCACAGAGAATAATTCACCCCTCCACTTT. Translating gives CASSQPTTENNSPLHF.

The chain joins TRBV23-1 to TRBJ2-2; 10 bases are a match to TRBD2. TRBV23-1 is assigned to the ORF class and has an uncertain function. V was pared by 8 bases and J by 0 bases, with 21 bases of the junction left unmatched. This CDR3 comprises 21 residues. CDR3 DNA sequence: TGCGCCAGCGTTCCCTGGGGGGGGCTGGTACTAGCGGGACCGAACACCGGGGAGCTGTTTTTT. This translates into CASVPWGGLVLAGPNTGELFF.

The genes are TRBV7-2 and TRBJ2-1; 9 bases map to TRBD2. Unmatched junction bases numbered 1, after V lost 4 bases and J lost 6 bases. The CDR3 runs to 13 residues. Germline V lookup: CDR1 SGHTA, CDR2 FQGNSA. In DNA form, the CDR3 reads TGTGCCAGCAGCTGGGGACTAGCCAATGAGCAGTTCTTC. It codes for CASSWGLANEQFF. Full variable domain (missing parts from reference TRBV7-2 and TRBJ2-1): GAGVSQSPSNKVTEKGKDVELRCDPISGHTALYWYRQSLGQGLEFLIYFQGNSAPDKSGLPSDRFSAERTGGSVSTLTIQRTQQEDSAVYLCASSWGLANEQFFGPGTRLTVL.